The 26 T cell receptor beta chains below all came from one sample that was sequenced in a study of T cell responses to AZD1222 COVID-19 vaccine. Sequencing was performed with immunoSEQ multiplex PCR; in TCRdb, only in-frame clones are kept and a portion is missing. Of about 140,000 clones in the sample, about 89% were seen once. Sequenced material: peripheral blood, taken on day 0 of AZD1222 vaccination. These receptors were taken from an adult in good health.

Concerning this clone: The sample contains more than one DNA sequence encoding this CDR3. The chain is built from TRBV30 and TRBJ1-5, with D unresolved. This CDR3 has 15 residues. The V end was cut by 0 bases, the J end by 2 bases, with 11 bases between. Germline assignment: CDR1 GTSNPN and CDR2 SVGIG (reference sequence). The CDR3 DNA sequence: TGTGCCTGGAGTGTTTACGGAAGCGGCAATCAGCCCCAGCATTTT. This encodes CAWSVYGSGNQPQHF.

The count of this clone is one. The CDR3, as DNA: TGTGCCAGTAGTACGGGACTAGTAATTACAGATACGCAGTATTTT. Its translation: CASSTGLVITDTQYF. The chain couples TRBV19 to TRBJ2-3, with 8 bases identical to TRBD2. This CDR3 is 15 amino acids long. From germline, CDR1 is LNHDA and CDR2 SQIVND (reference sequence). V shed 4 bases, J shed 3 bases, and the junction held 6 bases outside the gene matches.

The sample holds one count of this clone. The genes are TRBV12-5 and TRBJ1-1; no firm D call. CDR1 and CDR2 from the germline V gene are LGHNT and FRNRAP. This CDR3 is built from 13 residues. V was cut by 8 bases and J by 1 base, with 11 bases left in between. CDR3 sequence (DNA): TGTGCTAGTTTGAACTCTGGGAACACTGAAGCTTTCTTT. Protein sequence: CASLNSGNTEAFF.

This chain connects TRBV15 to TRBJ1-4, with D unresolved. The germline gives CDR1 LNHNV, CDR2 YYDKDF (reference sequence). V was clipped by 5 bases and J by 7 bases, with 17 bases between them. The CDR3 loop spans 15 amino acids. CDR3 residues: CATSGRVRAGEKLFF. Here the CDR3 DNA reads TGTGCCACCAGCGGTAGGGTACGGGCCGGTGAAAAACTGTTTTTT.

This chain links TRBV19 with TRBJ2-2, with no clear D. CDR1 LNHDA and CDR2 SQIVND come from the germline V gene (reference sequence). The CDR3 loop spans 13 amino acids. Trimming removed 3 bases at V and 8 bases at J, with 10 bases between. The chain's CDR3 is CASSMDMGGELFF. The CDR3 nucleotides are TGTGCCAGTAGTATGGATATGGGGGGGGAGCTGTTTTTT.

The genes are TRBV7-9 and TRBJ2-1; possibly TRBD1 or TRBD2 for D (6 bases each). The CDR3 has 16 amino acids. Between the trimmed V and J ends, which lost 3 bases and 3 bases, there was a span of 15 bases. From germline, CDR1 is SEHNR and CDR2 FQNEAQ (reference sequence). The CDR3 sequence is CASSFEGGTLYNEQFF. The DNA of the CDR3 is TGTGCCAGCAGCTTCGAGGGGGGAACCCTCTACAATGAGCAGTTCTTC.

The chain carries TRBV4-2 and TRBJ2-1; 10 bases align to TRBD2. J was trimmed by 3 bases and V by 0 bases; bases with no gene match: 5. The CDR3 has 17 amino acids. Germline lookup yields CDR1 LGHNA and CDR2 YNFKEQ. In DNA, the CDR3 is TGTGCCAGCAGCCAAGAAGTAGCGGGGGGCCGCTACAATGAGCAGTTCTTC. It yields the protein CASSQEVAGGRYNEQFF.

The rearrangement uses TRBV4-2 and TRBJ2-7, with unresolved D. The CDR3 covers 15 residues. V gave up 0 bases and J gave up 2 bases, with 11 bases separating them. Germline V gene data show CDR1 as LGHNA and CDR2 as YNFKEQ. CDR3 in DNA: TGTGCCAGCAGCCAAGAACGGTCCTTCACCTACGAGCAGTACTTC. Protein sequence: CASSQERSFTYEQYF.

The chain is built from TRBV5-1 and TRBJ1-1; no firm D call. Trimming removed 2 bases at V and 1 base at J, with 9 bases between. The CDR3 sequence is 14 residues long. Germline values: CDR1 SGHRS, CDR2 YFSETQ. CDR3 bases: TGCGCCAGCAGCTTTATATCCACGAACACTGAAGCTTTCTTT. It encodes CASSFISTNTEAFF.

The chain combines TRBV6-1 with TRBJ1-1, with D maybe TRBD1 (5 bases). CDR1 is MNHNS, CDR2 SASEGT, per germline. This CDR3 spans 17 amino acids. V gave up 4 bases and J gave up 0 bases, with 18 bases separating them. CDR3 coding DNA: TGTGCCAGCAGTGGCCGGGACCGACAATTCATGAACACTGAAGCTTTCTTT. Amino acid sequence: CASSGRDRQFMNTEAFF.

This clone was detected once. J is TRBJ2-3 and V is TRBV9; D remains unclear. Germline V gene sequence: CDR1 SGDLS, CDR2 YYNGEE. CDR3 length: 13 residues. V lost 0 bases, J lost 2 bases, and 4 bases lay in between. The CDR3 bases are TGTGCCAGCAGCGTAGACCTCACAGATACGCAGTATTTT. This encodes CASSVDLTDTQYF.

This clone was detected only once. The CDR3 nucleotides are TGTGCCAGCAGCTTAGGGCGAGGGGGCTACACCTTC. Its protein is CASSLGRGGYTF. V usage is TRBV7-2 and J usage is TRBJ1-2; D is uncertain. Trimming left V 1 base short and J 8 bases short, with 8 bases between. Looked up from germline, CDR1 is SGHTA and CDR2 is FQGNSA. CDR3 length equals 12 residues.

This sequence joins TRBV9 and TRBJ1-6; D might be TRBD1 (5 bases). This CDR3 spans 14 amino acids. The germline V and J ends were trimmed by 7 bases and 6 bases, with 14 bases remaining between them. Per germline, CDR1 SGDLS and CDR2 YYNGEE. The DNA of the CDR3 is TGTGCCAGCCGTGGGGGTATGAGTAATTCACCCCTCCACTTT. Translation gives CASRGGMSNSPLHF.

J is TRBJ1-6 and V is TRBV13, with 7 bases aligning to TRBD1. The trim removed 5 bases at V and 4 bases at J, leaving 2 bases unmatched. This CDR3 region has 14 residues. From germline, CDR1 is PRHDT and CDR2 FYEKMQ (reference sequence). The CDR3 reads CASSVRGYNSPLHF. Written as DNA, the CDR3 is TGTGCCAGCAGCGTCAGGGGGTATAATTCACCCCTCCACTTT.

The rearrangement links TRBV30 to TRBJ1-2; D not certain. CDR1 and CDR2 (germline): GTSNPN, SVGIG (reference sequence). The CDR3 has 14 amino acids. V dropped 0 bases and J dropped 6 bases, with 14 bases sitting between them. CDR3 DNA: TGTGCCTGGAGTGTTGATTGGTGGCGGCATGGCTACACCTTC. Its translation is CAWSVDWWRHGYTF.

This chain joins TRBV5-8 and TRBJ2-2; D is unclear. Trimming took off 6 bases at V and 4 bases at J, with 16 bases between the two ends. This CDR3 spans 15 amino acids. Per the germline V gene, CDR1 is SGHTS and CDR2 is YDEGEE. CDR3 sequence (DNA): TGTGCCAGCACCTCGGCACCTCGGGTCACCGGGGAGCTGTTTTTT. As protein: CASTSAPRVTGELFF.

The table lists this clone with a few counts. The rearrangement links TRBV7-2 to TRBJ2-7; weak D call: TRBD2 (6 bases). The germline V gene encodes CDR1 SGHTA and CDR2 FQGNSA. Trimming shortened V by 1 base and J by 4 bases, and 14 bases separated the two germline ends. The CDR3 contains 15 residues. CDR3 residues: CASSLVDGSGYEQYF. CDR3 nucleotide sequence: TGTGCCAGCAGCTTAGTGGACGGGAGTGGTTACGAGCAGTACTTC.

For this clone: Other DNA sequences in this sample translate to the same CDR3. This chain joins TRBV7-3 and TRBJ1-1, with unresolved D. The V and J ends lost 2 bases and 4 bases respectively, with 8 bases between them. The germline CDR1 and CDR2 sequences are SGHTA and FQGTGA. The CDR3 consists of 13 residues. CDR3 sequence reads: CASSLFEGTEAFF. CDR3 nucleotide sequence: TGTGCCAGCAGCTTATTTGAGGGCACTGAAGCTTTCTTT. The full variable domain, in which reference TRBV7-3 and TRBJ1-1 provide the parts outside the CDR3, is GAGVSQTPSNKVTEKGKYVELRCDPISGHTALYWYRQSLGQGPEFLIYFQGTGAADDSGLPNDRFFAVRPEGSVSTLKIQRTERGDSAVYLCASSLFEGTEAFFGQGTRLTVV.

Here the CDR3 DNA reads TGTGCCAGCAGCCTCCGGACCAGGGCGGGATTAACTAATGAAAAACTGTTTTTT. Amino acid sequence: CASSLRTRAGLTNEKLFF. This sequence joins TRBV14 and TRBJ1-4, with D perhaps TRBD1 (5 bases). The germline CDR1 and CDR2 sequences are SGHDN and FVKESK. This CDR3 spans 18 amino acids. Trimming shortened V by 4 bases and J by 1 base, and 19 bases separated the two germline ends.

This clone came up once. V and J are TRBV7-9 and TRBJ2-5; tentative D call: TRBD2 (6 bases). Germline values: CDR1 SEHNR, CDR2 FQNEAQ (reference sequence). The CDR3 loop spans 16 amino acids. V lost 7 bases and J 2 bases, leaving 20 bases between the germline ends. The CDR3 is CASTYSIRAGQETQYF. CDR3 DNA sequence: TGTGCCAGCACTTATTCTATTAGGGCGGGGCAAGAGACCCAGTACTTC.

The chain is built from TRBV28 and TRBJ1-2, with D perhaps TRBD1 (5 bases). The CDR3 totals 14 residues. CDR1 is MDHEN, CDR2 SYDVKM, per germline. Trimming removed 3 bases at V and 5 bases at J, with 13 bases between. CDR3 DNA: TGTGCCAGCAGTTTTCCCGACAGTCTTTATGGCTACACCTTC. Protein sequence: CASSFPDSLYGYTF.

The chain has TRBV11-3 and TRBJ2-1, with 7 bases that match TRBD2. With V trimmed by 5 bases and J by 7 bases, 8 bases remained unmatched. Germline CDR1 is SGHNT and CDR2 is YENEEA. The CDR3 has 14 amino acids. The CDR3: CASSPGGGRNEQFF. CDR3 sequence (DNA): TGTGCCAGCAGCCCCGGGGGAGGGAGGAATGAGCAGTTCTTC.

This clone was observed a single time. The rearrangement links TRBV28 to TRBJ1-5; D might be TRBD1 (5 bases). This CDR3 comprises 15 residues. Germline-derived CDR1 and CDR2 are MDHEN and SYDVKM. V dropped 7 bases and J dropped 3 bases, with 16 bases sitting between them. CDR3 in DNA: TGTGCCAGCACAGTACCCGGACATCTCAATCAGCCCCAGCATTTT. Protein: CASTVPGHLNQPQHF.

The chain employs TRBV27 and TRBJ1-2; 8 bases line up with TRBD1. V shed 6 bases, J shed 7 bases, and the junction held 10 bases outside the gene matches. Germline CDR1 is MNHEY and CDR2 is SMNVEV (reference sequence). The CDR3 runs 14 residues. The CDR3 DNA reads as TGTGCCAGCAGCCTAAACCAGGGGGCGCTTGGCTACACCTTC. Its translation is CASSLNQGALGYTF.

V gene TRBV6-4 combines with J gene TRBJ2-3; 10 nucleotides align to TRBD1. With 3 bases clipped from V and 2 bases from J, the junction kept 2 bases outside the gene matches. The CDR3 is 15 amino acids. Germline loops: CDR1 MRHNA, CDR2 SNTAGT. CDR3 region: CASSETGGYTDTQYF. CDR3 nucleotides: TGTGCCAGCAGTGAGACAGGGGGCTACACAGATACGCAGTATTTT.

This CDR3 is CASSEWDTRNYGYTF. CDR3 coding DNA: TGTGCCAGCAGTGAATGGGACACTCGTAACTATGGCTACACCTTC. The chain recombines TRBV2 with TRBJ1-2; a possible D gene is TRBD1 (6 bases). CDR3 length equals 15 residues. With 2 bases removed from V and 1 base from J, the gap between germline ends came to 11 bases. Germline-derived CDR1 and CDR2 are SNHLY and FYNNEI.